The T cell receptor (beta chain) described here comes from a study of T cells in Graves' hyperthyroidism and ophthalmopathy. Findings of the study overall: The majority of expanded thyroid clonotypes above 0.001 also appeared in blood.

This clonotype was picked up a small number of times. The target antigen is unknown. Orbital computed tomography, thyroid ultrasound, serum thyroxine and TRAb, and clinical symptoms together informed the diagnoses. Using RNA transcripts as the source, TCR beta CDR3 regions were amplified. First-round RT-PCR with HTBI primers amplified the TCR CDR3 region. TCRdb redid the calling of the multiplex PCR reads with MiXCR, one entry per CDR3 protein. The sample holds about 300,000 distinct CDR3 sequences; 16% are singletons and the top ten take 33%. Sequencing was performed on blood. This receptor was identified in a man aged 25-45 years with Graves' hyperthyroidism.

CDR3 amino acids: CAGDRGRGTGELFF. The CDR3 DNA reads as TGTGCCGGGGACAGGGGGCGGGGCACCGGGGAGCTGTTTTTT. The gene calls are TRBV7-2 and TRBJ2-2, with TRBD1 matching 12 bases. Germline CDR1 is SGHTA and CDR2 is FQGNSA. This CDR3 has 14 amino acids. V lost 11 bases to trimming and J lost 4 bases; unmatched junction nucleotides: 5.